Listed below are T cell receptor beta chains from one sample, sequenced in a study of cytomegalovirus exposure and HLA in healthy donors. Measured with immunoSEQ multiplex PCR; TCRdb has only the in-frame clones, and not every one. The data contain 100,000 to 150,000 clones, around three quarters of them seen just once; the ten biggest clones take up about 2%. The material sequenced was PBMCs. The receptors shown here come from a man between 18 and 35 years old in good health and CMV-seronegative. Each CDR3 is given without its conserved first and last residue. Only part of the rows carry a size: once, few, many, or a class if the clone is expanded.

v_gene: TRBV27
abundance: -
CDR3aa: ASSWGTSGRFMYEQY

v_gene: TRBV6-5
abundance: -
CDR3aa: ASRHDYEQY

v_gene: TRBV19
abundance: -
CDR3aa: ASSPTRDSNYGYT

v_gene: TRBV21-1
abundance: -
CDR3aa: ASSKSLAGTGVWDQPQH

v_gene: TRBV6-5
abundance: few
CDR3aa: ASSLVAGGAYEQY

v_gene: TRBV7-9
abundance: -
CDR3aa: ASSSAGGAYEQY

v_gene: TRBV9
abundance: once
CDR3aa: ASSVGTGETGTIY

v_gene: TRBV9
abundance: -
CDR3aa: ASSVVEGPYNEQF

v_gene: TRBV30
abundance: -
CDR3aa: AWNRYGYNEQF

v_gene: TRBV27
abundance: -
CDR3aa: AIIPHGGGGSSYEQY

v_gene: TRBV19
abundance: -
CDR3aa: ASSMSSGGNYEQY

v_gene: TRBV6-1
abundance: -
CDR3aa: ASSGRPGTGGEDGYT

v_gene: TRBV5-1
abundance: few
CDR3aa: ASSLSGATEAF